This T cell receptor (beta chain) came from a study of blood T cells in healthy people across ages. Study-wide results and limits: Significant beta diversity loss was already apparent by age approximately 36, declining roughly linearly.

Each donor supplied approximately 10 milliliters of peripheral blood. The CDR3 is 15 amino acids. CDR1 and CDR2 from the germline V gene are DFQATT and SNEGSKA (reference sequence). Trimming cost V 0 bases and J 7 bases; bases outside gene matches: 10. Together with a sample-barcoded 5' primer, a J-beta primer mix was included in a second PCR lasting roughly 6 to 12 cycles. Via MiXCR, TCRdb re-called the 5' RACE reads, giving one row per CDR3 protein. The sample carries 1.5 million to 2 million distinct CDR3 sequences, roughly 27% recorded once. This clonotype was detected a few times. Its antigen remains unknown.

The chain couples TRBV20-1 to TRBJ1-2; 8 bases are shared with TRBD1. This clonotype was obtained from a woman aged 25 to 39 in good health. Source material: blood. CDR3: CSARDPRTGKVGYTF. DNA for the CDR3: TGCAGTGCTAGAGACCCCCGGACAGGGAAGGTTGGCTACACCTTC.